The source of this T cell receptor beta chain is a study of identical twins. Study results and limitations: A lower insertion count was a feature of abundant cord blood beta clonotypes, with no such feature in memory repertoires. Sharing of beta out-of-frame sequences by twins showed a weaker excess. Partial confounding of zero-insertion analyses by invariant MAIT and iNKT cells was possible.

Using its own MiXCR run on the 5' RACE reads, TCRdb lists one record per CDR3 protein. This sample has 550,000 to 700,000 distinct CDR3 sequences, with more than 9% found just once. This clonotype showed up many times. Its antigen is undetermined. The V and J ends lost 5 bases and 1 base respectively, with 8 bases between them. The CDR3 has 14 residues. Per the germline V gene, CDR1 is MNHEY and CDR2 is SVGEGT. All of the donors were Caucasians in good health. Another study also made use of these data, one on yellow fever vaccine responses in identical twins.

This receptor was obtained from a young woman in good health. J is TRBJ2-2 and V is TRBV6-2 or TRBV6-3; D not resolved. The specimen sequenced was PBMCs. The CDR3 DNA follows: TGTGCCAGCAGTCGGACCGTGAACACCGGGGAGCTGTTTTTT. It yields the protein CASSRTVNTGELFF.